The rows below give T cell receptor beta chains drawn from one sample of a study of identical twins. A single record per CDR3 protein comes from TCRdb applying MiXCR to the 5' RACE reads. The sample has fewer than 250,000 distinct CDR3 sequences; roughly a tenth are singletons. Material: memory (CD45RO+) T cells sorted from blood. All receptors derive from a woman under 30 in good health. Each CDR3 is given with its conserved first and last residue. The order of the fields is V gene, clone size, D gene, J gene, CDR3 protein, CDR3 DNA. A D gene is named only where the DNA matches it firmly. Clone size is given for some rows only: seen once, a few or many times, or a class if the clone is expanded.

TRBV5-1	few	-	TRBJ2-1	CASSLNHNEQFF	TGCGCCAGCAGCTTGAACCACAATGAGCAGTTCTTC
TRBV12-3/TRBV12-4	many	-	TRBJ2-3	CASSDVATQYF	TGTGCCAGCAGTGACGTCGCTACGCAGTATTTT
TRBV20-1	many	TRBD2	TRBJ2-1	CSARLAGFGEQFF	TGCAGTGCCCGACTAGCGGGATTTGGTGAGCAGTTCTTC
TRBV14	-	TRBD2	TRBJ2-1	CASSQHLAGGPFDEQFF	TGTGCCAGCAGCCAACATTTAGCGGGAGGGCCTTTCGATGAGCAGTTCTTC
TRBV6-1	many	-	TRBJ1-5	CATAVGISNQPQHF	TGTGCCACCGCAGTAGGTATTAGCAATCAGCCCCAGCATTTT
TRBV6-5	few	TRBD2	TRBJ2-1	CASSYGGGAFEQFF	TGTGCCAGCAGTTACGGCGGGGGGGCCTTTGAGCAGTTCTTC
TRBV5-6	many	-	TRBJ1-4	CASSLVQDEKLFF	TGTGCCAGCAGCTTGGTACAGGATGAAAAACTGTTTTTT
TRBV7-2	-	-	TRBJ2-2	CASSALGGLGGELFF	TGTGCCAGCAGCGCCCTTGGGGGGCTGGGCGGGGAGCTGTTTTTT
TRBV7-9	many	-	TRBJ2-1	CASSLQDYEQFF	TGTGCCAGCAGCCTCCAAGACTATGAGCAGTTCTTC
TRBV20-1	-	-	TRBJ2-7	CSANARADEQYF	TGCAGTGCTAATGCCAGGGCGGACGAGCAGTACTTC
TRBV7-8	-	-	TRBJ2-7	CASSLEGFSFREQYF	TGTGCCAGCAGCTTAGAGGGATTCTCTTTCCGCGAGCAGTACTTC
TRBV9	-	TRBD1	TRBJ1-2	CASSVGTLGTGIDGYTF	TGTGCCAGCAGCGTAGGTACCTTAGGGACAGGCATCGATGGCTACACCTTC
TRBV6-1	-	-	TRBJ1-4	CASSLGEVVDEKLFF	TGTGCCAGCAGTCTCGGAGAGGTGGTTGATGAAAAACTGTTTTTT
TRBV15	-	-	TRBJ2-4	CATSRVTTAPGGQYF	TGTGCCACCAGCAGAGTTACTACGGCTCCTGGGGGTCAGTACTTC
TRBV6-5	-	-	TRBJ1-1	CASSYSKGEAFF	TGTGCCAGCAGTTACTCGAAGGGTGAAGCTTTCTTT
TRBV10-3	many	TRBD1	TRBJ2-3	CAISGTGPVHTQYF	TGTGCCATCAGTGGGACAGGGCCCGTCCATACGCAGTATTTT
TRBV7-2	many	TRBD1	TRBJ1-2	CASSRWGQQDYGYTF	TGTGCCAGCAGCCGCTGGGGACAGCAAGACTATGGCTACACCTTC
TRBV18	-	-	TRBJ2-6	CASSPPLAQSGANVLTF	TGTGCCAGCTCACCCCCTCTGGCCCAGTCTGGGGCCAACGTCCTGACTTTC
TRBV12-3/TRBV12-4	many	TRBD1	TRBJ1-5	CASSLRQGNQPQHF	TGTGCCAGCAGTTTGCGACAGGGTAATCAGCCCCAGCATTTT
TRBV6-2/TRBV6-3	-	-	TRBJ2-5	CASSYSVLGQYF	TGTGCCAGCAGTTACTCGGTGTTGGGCCAGTACTTC
TRBV6-5	-	TRBD2	TRBJ2-3	CASRGLDDTQYF	TGTGCCAGCAGGGGACTAGACGATACGCAGTATTTT
TRBV20-1	many	-	TRBJ1-6	CSAWESSSYNSPLHF	TGCAGTGCTTGGGAGTCGAGCTCCTATAATTCACCCCTCCACTTT
TRBV3-1	-	TRBD1	TRBJ2-4	CASSQEASVPGQGNKNIQYF	TGTGCCAGCAGCCAAGAAGCCAGCGTGCCGGGACAGGGTAACAAAAACATTCAGTACTTC
TRBV12-3/TRBV12-4	many	-	TRBJ2-1	CASSRRVGNEQFF	TGTGCCAGCAGTCGCAGGGTAGGCAATGAGCAGTTCTTC
TRBV20-1	-	TRBD2	TRBJ2-2	CSARDRVREGWTGELFF	TGCAGTGCTAGAGATCGGGTGCGGGAGGGTTGGACCGGGGAGCTGTTTTTT
TRBV6-5	few	TRBD1	TRBJ1-1	CASIKTGGEAFF	TGTGCCAGCATTAAAACAGGGGGCGAGGCTTTCTTT
TRBV3-1	few	-	TRBJ1-1	CASSGTEAFF	TGTGCCAGCTCGGGGACTGAAGCTTTCTTT
TRBV7-9	many	-	TRBJ1-2	CASSSRGNGYTF	TGTGCCAGCAGCTCACGGGGCAATGGCTACACCTTC
TRBV11-1	-	-	TRBJ2-3	CASSPTQGTDTQYF	TGTGCCAGCAGCCCAACGCAGGGCACAGATACGCAGTATTTT
TRBV3-2	many	-	TRBJ2-7	CASSPGQGRSYEQYF	TGTGCCAGCAGCCCGGGACAGGGTCGGTCCTACGAGCAGTACTTC
TRBV5-8	-	TRBD1	TRBJ2-7	CASRRLTGTGGYEQYF	TGTGCCAGCAGACGGCTCACCGGGACAGGGGGCTACGAGCAGTACTTC
TRBV5-1	few	-	TRBJ2-2	CASSLGLSTGELFF	TGCGCCAGCAGCTTGGGACTAAGCACCGGGGAGCTGTTTTTT
TRBV29-1	few	TRBD2	TRBJ2-1	CSVGLAGGLDEQFF	TGCAGCGTGGGCCTAGCGGGAGGGCTGGATGAGCAGTTCTTC
TRBV5-6	few	-	TRBJ2-3	CASSFRSGYRVDTQYF	TGTGCCAGCAGCTTTCGGTCGGGGTATCGTGTAGATACGCAGTATTTT
TRBV4-3	-	TRBD1	TRBJ1-6	CASSPRTGNSPLHF	TGCGCCAGCAGCCCGAGGACAGGGAATTCACCCCTCCACTTT
TRBV6-1	-	TRBD2	TRBJ2-1	CASSTTSGGRTYNEQFF	TGTGCCAGCAGTACGACTAGCGGGGGCCGTACCTACAATGAGCAGTTCTTC
TRBV6-2/TRBV6-3	many	-	TRBJ1-1	CASRPPNRVAEAFF	TGTGCCAGCAGACCACCTAACAGGGTTGCTGAAGCTTTCTTT
TRBV6-4	many	-	TRBJ2-2	CASSDGATGELFF	TGTGCCAGCAGTGACGGGGCCACCGGGGAGCTGTTTTTT
TRBV5-8	many	-	TRBJ2-7	CASGKGQSTYEQYF	TGTGCCAGCGGGAAAGGACAGAGTACCTACGAGCAGTACTTC
TRBV4-2	-	TRBD2	TRBJ2-3	CASSQVRGGDLLDTQYF	TGTGCCAGCAGCCAAGTACGCGGGGGAGACCTACTTGATACGCAGTATTTT
TRBV12-5	-	-	TRBJ1-1	CASGLVLGPRNTEAFF	TGTGCTAGTGGTTTGGTACTGGGTCCTAGGAACACTGAAGCTTTCTTT
TRBV29-1	many	TRBD1	TRBJ1-1	CSVEGQGAPNTEAFF	TGCAGCGTTGAGGGACAGGGGGCGCCGAACACTGAAGCTTTCTTT
TRBV27	few	-	TRBJ2-3	CASRAGQFTDTQYF	TGTGCCAGCAGGGCCGGACAGTTCACAGATACGCAGTATTTT
TRBV6-5	few	-	TRBJ1-6	CASWVYNSPLHF	TGTGCCAGTTGGGTTTATAATTCACCCCTCCACTTT
TRBV20-1	many	-	TRBJ2-7	CSATPLEGGYEQYF	TGCAGTGCCACCCCATTAGAGGGCGGCTACGAGCAGTACTTC
TRBV3-1	few	-	TRBJ1-1	CASNGLGDTEAFF	TGTGCCAGCAACGGACTGGGAGACACTGAAGCTTTCTTT
TRBV7-2	-	TRBD2	TRBJ2-2	CASSPTPGGTGELFF	TGTGCCAGCAGCCCCACTCCGGGGGGCACCGGGGAGCTGTTTTTT
TRBV30	-	-	TRBJ2-1	CAWSSRLRNEQFF	TGTGCCTGGAGTTCCCGGCTCCGCAATGAGCAGTTCTTC
TRBV7-9	-	TRBD2	TRBJ2-7	CASTLGLASHEQYF	TGTGCCAGCACCTTGGGACTAGCGAGCCACGAGCAGTACTTC
TRBV3-1	few	-	TRBJ2-7	CASSQDGRGRYEQYF	TGTGCCAGCAGCCAAGATGGGAGGGGGAGGTACGAGCAGTACTTC
TRBV7-6	many	-	TRBJ2-5	CASSLAHRGKPPETQYF	TGTGCCAGCAGCTTAGCGCACCGGGGGAAACCCCCAGAGACCCAGTACTTC
TRBV6-5	few	TRBD1	TRBJ2-5	CASSHTRTGSGTQYF	TGTGCCAGCAGTCACACCCGGACAGGGTCCGGGACCCAGTACTTC
TRBV20-1	-	TRBD2	TRBJ2-3	CSARDLLAGTDTQYF	TGCAGTGCTAGAGATCTACTAGCGGGCACAGATACGCAGTATTTT
TRBV7-8	-	-	TRBJ1-2	CASSTGQSLSYGYTF	TGTGCCAGCAGCACTGGACAGAGTTTGAGCTATGGCTACACCTTC